This T cell receptor beta chain was sequenced during a study of beta chain features in type 1 diabetes. Study-level points and caveats: Because the template was cDNA, high-expressing cells might be over-represented. People with Type 1 diabetes carried modestly yet significantly shorter TCRB CDR3s in all four CD4+ subsets.

Expressed TCRB transcripts were sequenced because the isolated RNA had all been reverse transcribed beforehand. The assay was immunoSEQ multiplex PCR, and TCRdb's table has in-frame clones only and misses some. The data contain 200,000 to 300,000 clones, roughly an eighth of them singletons. This clone was seen a handful of times. What it recognizes is unknown. Each sorted population was over 95% pure. With 0 bases removed from V and 5 bases from J, the gap between germline ends came to 11 bases. CDR1 and CDR2 (germline): SGHRS, YFSETQ. The CDR3 extends over 14 amino acids. Specimen: naive CD4+ T cells from blood. This TCR was recovered from a woman in her thirties or forties in good health. This sequence joins TRBV5-1 and TRBJ2-5, with D possibly TRBD2 on 6 matching bases. CDR3 sequence: CASSLVGGLETQYF. The CDR3 DNA follows: TGCGCCAGCAGCTTGGTTGGAGGGTTGGAGACCCAGTACTTC.